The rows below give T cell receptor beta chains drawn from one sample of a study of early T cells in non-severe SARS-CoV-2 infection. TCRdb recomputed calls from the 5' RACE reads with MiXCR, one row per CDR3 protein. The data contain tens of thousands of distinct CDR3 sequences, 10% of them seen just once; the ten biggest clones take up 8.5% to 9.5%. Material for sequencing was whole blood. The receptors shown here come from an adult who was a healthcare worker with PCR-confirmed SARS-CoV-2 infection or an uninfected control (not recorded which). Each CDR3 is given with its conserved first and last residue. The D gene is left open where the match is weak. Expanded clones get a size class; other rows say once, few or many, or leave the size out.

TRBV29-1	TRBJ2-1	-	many	TGCAGCGTTGAAGGTGGGGGGACCTACAATGAGCAGTTCTTC	CSVEGGGTYNEQFF
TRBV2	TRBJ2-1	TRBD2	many	TGTGCCCGGATTAAACTAGCGGGGAACAATGAGCAGTTCTTC	CARIKLAGNNEQFF
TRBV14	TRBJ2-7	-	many	TGTGCCAGCAGTCAGTACTACGAGCAGTACTTC	CASSQYYEQYF
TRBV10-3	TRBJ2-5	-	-	TGTGCCATCAGTGGGACAGTCGGGGAGACCCAGTACTTC	CAISGTVGETQYF
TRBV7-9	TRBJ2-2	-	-	TGTGCCAGCAGCCCGCAGGCGGTAGACACCGGGGAGCTGTTTTTT	CASSPQAVDTGELFF
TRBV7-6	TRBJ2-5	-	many	TGTGCCAGCAGCTTACGGGATTCGGCAGAGACCCAGTACTTC	CASSLRDSAETQYF
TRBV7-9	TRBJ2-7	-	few	TGTGCCAGCAGCTTAAGGGTTTACGAGCAGTACTTC	CASSLRVYEQYF
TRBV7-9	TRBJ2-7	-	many	TGTGCCAGCAGCGCGAAGGGGGAGAACTACGAGCAGTACTTC	CASSAKGENYEQYF
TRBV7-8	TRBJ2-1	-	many	TGTGCCAGCACTAACGCCCGGAATGAGCAGTTCTTC	CASTNARNEQFF
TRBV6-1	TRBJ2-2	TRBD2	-	TGTGCCAGCAGTTCTGCGGGGGCGAACACCGGGGAGCTGTTTTTT	CASSSAGANTGELFF
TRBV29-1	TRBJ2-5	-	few	TGCAGCGCTGGCCCCGAACGGGAGACCCAGTACTTC	CSAGPERETQYF
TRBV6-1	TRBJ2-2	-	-	TGTGCCAGCAGAGGCCCGGGGGACATAATAACCGGGGAGCTGTTTTTT	CASRGPGDIITGELFF
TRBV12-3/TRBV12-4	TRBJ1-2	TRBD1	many	TGTGCCAGCAGTTGGTCCCAGGGGGAGAATGGCTACACCTTC	CASSWSQGENGYTF
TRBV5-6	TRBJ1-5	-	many	TGTGCCAGCAGCTGGACACCCCATAGCAATCAGCCCCAGCATTTT	CASSWTPHSNQPQHF
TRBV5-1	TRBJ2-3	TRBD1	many	TGCGCCAGCAGCTTGGCCATCAGGGGGCTCTCTGCAGATACGCAGTATTTT	CASSLAIRGLSADTQYF
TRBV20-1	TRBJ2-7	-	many	TGCAGTGCTTCTGGACCCTACGAGCAGTACTTC	CSASGPYEQYF
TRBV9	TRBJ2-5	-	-	TGTGCCAGCAGCCTCTCACTCAGACAAGAGACCCAGTACTTC	CASSLSLRQETQYF
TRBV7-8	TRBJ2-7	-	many	TGTGCCAGCAGCGCCCGAGGTCAAAGCGGCGAGCAGTACTTC	CASSARGQSGEQYF
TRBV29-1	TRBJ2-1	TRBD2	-	TGCAGCGTTGAAGTGCCTAGCGGGAGATACAATGAGCAGTTCTTC	CSVEVPSGRYNEQFF
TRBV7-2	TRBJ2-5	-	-	TGTGCCAGCAGCCCGAGTGGACGGTCAGAGACCCAGTACTTC	CASSPSGRSETQYF
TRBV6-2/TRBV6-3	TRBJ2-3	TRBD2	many	TGTGCCAGCATGCTAGCGGGTGTGTTTGGAGATACGCAGTATTTT	CASMLAGVFGDTQYF
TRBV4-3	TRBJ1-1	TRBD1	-	TGCGCCAGCAGCACGGACAGGGCCGGGGGTACTGAAGCTTTCTTT	CASSTDRAGGTEAFF
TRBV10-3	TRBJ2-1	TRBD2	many	TGTGCCATCAGGCCCGGGACTAGCGGGAATGAGCAGTTCTTC	CAIRPGTSGNEQFF
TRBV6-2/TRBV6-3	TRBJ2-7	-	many	TGTGCCAGCACCCTGTGGGGGATCGCCTACGAGCAGTACTTC	CASTLWGIAYEQYF
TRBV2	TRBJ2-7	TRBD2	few	TGTGCCAGCAGCGTAATACGACTAGCGGCCTACGAGCAGTACTTC	CASSVIRLAAYEQYF
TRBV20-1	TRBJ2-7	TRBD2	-	TGCAGTGCTAGAGGGGGACTAGCGGGACCCTACGAGCAGTACTTC	CSARGGLAGPYEQYF
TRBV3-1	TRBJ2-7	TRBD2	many	TGTGCCAGCAGCCCGCAATTGACTAGCGGGCCCTACGAGCAGTACTTC	CASSPQLTSGPYEQYF
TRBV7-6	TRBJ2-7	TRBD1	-	TGTGCCAGCAGCCTAAGCGCTTGGGACAGGAGCTCCTACGAGCAGTACTTC	CASSLSAWDRSSYEQYF
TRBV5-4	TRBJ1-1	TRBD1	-	TGTGCCAGCAGCTTGGCAGGGGGGCGCACTGAAGCTTTCTTT	CASSLAGGRTEAFF
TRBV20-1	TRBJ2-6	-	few	TGCAGTGCTATAGTAGCTGGGGCCAACGTCCTGACTTTC	CSAIVAGANVLTF
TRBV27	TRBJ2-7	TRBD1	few	TGTGCCAGCAGAATGACAGGGGGCAATTCCTACGAGCAGCACTTC	CASRMTGGNSYEQHF
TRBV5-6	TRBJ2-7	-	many	TGTGCCAGCAGCTTGGGTACTGGGGGGAGAGGAAACTTC	CASSLGTGGRGNF